This T cell receptor (beta chain) emerged from a study of blood T cell repertoires in COVID-19. The data were produced by immunoSEQ multiplex PCR, yet TCRdb's version contains in-frame clones alone and is incomplete. The data contain about 44,000 clones, approximately 82% of them singletons. Losses at the gene ends were 5 bases for V and 1 base for J; bases not matched to a gene: 13. The CDR3 runs 18 residues. Germline values: CDR1 LNHDA, CDR2 SQIVND (reference sequence). The TCR sequence derives from a woman between 70 and 85 years old with acute or convalescent COVID-19. J is TRBJ2-1 and V is TRBV19; 8 bases line up with TRBD1. The source material was peripheral blood. The CDR3 spells CASSRGTGAERSYNEQFF. CDR3 nucleotides: TGTGCCAGTAGTCGGGGGACAGGAGCCGAGAGGTCCTACAATGAGCAGTTCTTC.